The 21 T cell receptor beta chains below were found in one sample sequenced in a study of OX40 agonist ivuxolimab in advanced cancers. Produced via immunoSEQ multiplex PCR; TCRdb's table is partial and in-frame only. The sample has approximately 38,000 clones, 65% to 85% seen once. The source was CD4+ or CD8+ T cells sorted from blood, collected in a trial of the OX40 agonist ivuxolimab. These receptors all stem from an adult with an advanced solid tumor such as melanoma, head and neck, liver or kidney cancer.

The chain couples TRBV18 to TRBJ2-7; possibly TRBD1 for D (6 bases). V dropped 3 bases and J dropped 1 base, with 10 bases sitting between them. The CDR3 contains 14 residues. The germline V gene encodes CDR1 KGHSH and CDR2 LQKENI. This CDR3 reads CASSPNRESYEQYF. CDR3 sequence (DNA): TGTGCCAGCTCACCTAACAGGGAATCCTACGAGCAGTACTTC.

The J gene is TRBJ1-1, the V gene TRBV27; maybe TRBD1 (5 bases). The germline V and J ends were trimmed by 4 bases and 4 bases, with 13 bases remaining between them. Looked up from germline, CDR1 is MNHEY and CDR2 is SMNVEV (reference sequence). This CDR3 contains 14 residues. CDR3: CASSSQGRLTEAFF. The DNA of the CDR3 is TGTGCCAGCAGTTCCCAGGGACGCCTCACTGAAGCTTTCTTT.

The chain links TRBV7-9 to TRBJ2-1; 7 nucleotides agree with TRBD2. The CDR3 is made up of 17 amino acids. Trimming removed 4 bases from V and 9 bases from J; junction bases left unmatched: 18. Germline CDR1 reads SEHNR; CDR2 reads FQNEAQ (reference sequence). The CDR3 is CASSSRRREAPTGEQFF. CDR3 DNA: TGTGCCAGCAGCTCACGAAGACGGGAGGCCCCTACTGGTGAGCAGTTCTTC.

This sequence joins TRBV19 and TRBJ2-1, with D hard to call. V shed 4 bases and J shed 0 bases, with 10 bases lying between them. CDR1 and CDR2 from the germline V gene are LNHDA and SQIVND (reference sequence). The CDR3 is 15 residues long. The CDR3 sequence: CASSSSGSSYNEQFF. The CDR3 DNA reads TGTGCCAGTAGTAGTTCGGGCAGCTCCTACAATGAGCAGTTCTTC.

CDR3 in amino acids: CASSLGPMERTQYF. CDR3 in DNA: TGTGCCAGCAGCTTGGGACCGATGGAACGGACCCAGTACTTC. The chain uses TRBV7-6 and TRBJ2-5; TRBD1 or TRBD2 may be the D gene (5 bases each). The CDR3 consists of 14 residues. Germline V gene lookup returns CDR1 SGHVS and CDR2 FNYEAQ. V lost 3 bases, J lost 7 bases, and 15 bases lay in between. The whole variable domain, remainder taken from reference TRBV7-6 and TRBJ2-5, is GAGVSQSPRYKVTKRGQDVALRCDPISGHVSLYWYRQALGQGPEFLTYFNYEAQQDKSGLPNDRFSAERPEGSISTLTIQRTEQRDSAMYRCASSLGPMERTQYFGPGTRLLVL.

The J gene is TRBJ2-7, the V gene TRBV28; a possible D gene is TRBD2 (5 bases). Germline CDR1 MDHEN, CDR2 SYDVKM. V was cut by 6 bases and J by 2 bases, with 8 bases left in between. The CDR3 has 12 amino acids. CDR3 region: CASRTGTYEQYF. CDR3 nucleotide sequence: TGTGCCAGCAGGACCGGGACCTACGAGCAGTACTTC.

CDR3 region: CASTGREGPETQYF. CDR3 sequence (DNA): TGTGCCAGCACTGGACGGGAGGGCCCCGAGACCCAGTACTTC. The chain recombines TRBV9 with TRBJ2-5; 8 positions match TRBD2. CDR1 SGDLS and CDR2 YYNGEE come from the germline V gene. Losses at the gene ends were 6 bases for V and 5 bases for J; bases not matched to a gene: 9. The CDR3 is made up of 14 amino acids.

This sequence joins TRBV5-4 and TRBJ2-7; D gene ambiguous. Trimming pared 0 bases from V and 6 bases from J, leaving 7 bases between. The CDR3 length is 12 residues. CDR1 SGHNT and CDR2 YYREEE come from the germline V gene (reference sequence). The chain's CDR3 is CASSLGSGEQYF. Written as DNA, the CDR3 is TGTGCCAGCAGCTTGGGTTCCGGCGAGCAGTACTTC.

The chain employs TRBV6-6 and TRBJ2-1, with 14 bases fitting TRBD2. Germline V lookup: CDR1 MNHNY, CDR2 SVGAGI (reference sequence). The length of the CDR3 is 16 residues. J was trimmed by 10 bases and V by 2 bases; bases with no gene match: 7. The CDR3 is CASSYQGTSGGYEQFF. CDR3 sequence (DNA): TGTGCCAGCAGTTACCAAGGGACTAGCGGGGGATACGAGCAGTTCTTC.

About this clone: A read error may explain this, as a much larger clone is one base away. This rearrangement joins TRBV2 to TRBJ1-2; possibly TRBD1 for D (5 bases). The CDR3 consists of 14 residues. The germline V gene has CDR1 SNHLY and CDR2 FYNNEI. CDR3 nucleotides: TGTACCAGCAGTGAAGCGCGTAATAGGGACGGCTACACCTTC. Encoded protein: CTSSEARNRDGYTF.

The chain is built from TRBV30 and TRBJ1-3; D unclear. The CDR3 is 14 amino acids. Germline-derived CDR1 and CDR2 are GTSNPN and SVGIG (reference sequence). V was clipped by 0 bases and J by 2 bases, with 8 bases between them. The CDR3 spells CAWSVPVPGNTIYF. Written as DNA, the CDR3 is TGTGCCTGGAGTGTACCCGTGCCTGGAAACACCATATATTTT.

The sample holds a few counts of this clone. The rearrangement uses TRBV6-5 and TRBJ2-1, with unresolved D. Looked up from germline, CDR1 is MNHEY and CDR2 is SVGAGI. The CDR3 runs 15 residues. Trimming took 6 bases from V and 6 from J, leaving 18 bases between them. The CDR3 region has the DNA TGTGCCAGCAGCTCCCCATGGACGCTTTCCAATGAGCAGTTCTTC. Amino acid sequence: CASSSPWTLSNEQFF.

V gene TRBV6-1 combines with J gene TRBJ1-5; TRBD1 agrees at 10 bases. The CDR3 has 14 residues. Per germline, CDR1 MNHNS and CDR2 SASEGT. Trimming at V came to 8 bases and at J to 10 bases, leaving 11 bases not matched to a gene. Written as DNA, the CDR3 is TGTGCCAGCTTCGACCGGGACAGGGGTAATCCCCAGCATTTT. Protein sequence: CASFDRDRGNPQHF.

This clone was picked up a small number of times. Written as DNA, the CDR3 is TGCGCCAGCAGCCGAGGGACGTTCTACGAGCAGTACTTC. This gives the protein CASSRGTFYEQYF. This chain links TRBV4-1 with TRBJ2-7; D is perhaps TRBD1 or TRBD2 (5 bases each). CDR1 and CDR2 from the germline V gene are MGHRA and YSYEKL. Trimming removed 4 bases at V and 3 bases at J, with 10 bases between. This CDR3 is 13 amino acids long.

This chain joins TRBV18 and TRBJ2-5; D is undetermined. Trimming left V 2 bases short and J 5 bases short, with 9 bases between. Looked up from germline, CDR1 is KGHSH and CDR2 is LQKENI. CDR3 size: 13 residues. The CDR3 here is CASSPAQAETQYF. The CDR3 bases are TGTGCCAGCTCACCAGCCCAGGCGGAGACCCAGTACTTC.

The V and J genes are TRBV19 and TRBJ1-1, with D possibly TRBD1 on 6 matching bases. Trimming removed 6 bases from V and 4 bases from J, with 15 bases in between. Germline values: CDR1 LNHDA, CDR2 SQIVND (reference sequence). The CDR3 has 14 amino acids. The CDR3 loop is CASRERGASTEAFF. Here the CDR3 DNA reads TGTGCCAGTAGGGAACGGGGGGCTAGCACTGAAGCTTTCTTT.

A single count supports this clone. CDR3 nucleotide sequence: TGTGCCAGAAGCTTGACCGGGGACGCCACCTACGAGCAGTACTTC. It yields the protein CARSLTGDATYEQYF. This chain links TRBV5-3 with TRBJ2-7; perhaps D is TRBD1 or TRBD2 (5 bases each). TRBV5-3 is filed as an ORF, its function uncertain. V was shortened by 1 base and J by 2 bases, with 13 bases between the two germline ends. The CDR3 sequence is 15 residues long.

The sample holds one count of this clone. The chain recombines TRBV5-5 with TRBJ1-4; D gene ambiguous. Trimming stripped 4 bases from V and 4 bases from J, with 11 bases between. Germline V gene sequence: CDR1 SGHKS, CDR2 YYEKEE (reference sequence). The CDR3 spans 14 residues. Here the CDR3 DNA reads TGTGCCAGCAGCCCGGACGCGGGTAATGAAAAACTGTTTTTT. Its protein is CASSPDAGNEKLFF.

This clone was detected only once. This chain connects TRBV28 to TRBJ2-7; tentative D call: TRBD1 (6 bases). The germline CDR1 and CDR2 sequences are MDHEN and SYDVKM. CDR3 length: 13 amino acids. Trimming took 4 bases from V and 11 from J, leaving 18 bases between them. The CDR3 reads CASSSPFRQVEYF. CDR3 bases: TGTGCCAGCAGTTCACCCTTCAGACAGGTAGAGTACTTC.

A single count supports this clone. Other DNA sequences in this sample translate to the same CDR3. V and J are TRBV29-1 and TRBJ2-5, with a weak D call TRBD2 (5 bases). CDR1 is SQVTM and CDR2 is ANQGSEA in the germline V gene. The ends were cut back, 1 base at V and 2 bases at J, with 11 bases in the middle. CDR3 length equals 14 residues. CDR3 DNA: TGCAGCGTTGAAGGAGGGAACACTCAAGAGACCCAGTACTTC. Residues: CSVEGGNTQETQYF.

This chain joins TRBV7-9 and TRBJ1-3; no clear D. Trimming removed 11 bases at V and 2 bases at J, with 13 bases between. CDR1 is SEHNR, CDR2 FQNEAQ, per germline (reference sequence). The CDR3 has 13 amino acids. CDR3 sequence reads: CAPGSRTGNTIYF. Written as DNA, the CDR3 is TGTGCCCCTGGGTCCAGAACTGGAAACACCATATATTTT.